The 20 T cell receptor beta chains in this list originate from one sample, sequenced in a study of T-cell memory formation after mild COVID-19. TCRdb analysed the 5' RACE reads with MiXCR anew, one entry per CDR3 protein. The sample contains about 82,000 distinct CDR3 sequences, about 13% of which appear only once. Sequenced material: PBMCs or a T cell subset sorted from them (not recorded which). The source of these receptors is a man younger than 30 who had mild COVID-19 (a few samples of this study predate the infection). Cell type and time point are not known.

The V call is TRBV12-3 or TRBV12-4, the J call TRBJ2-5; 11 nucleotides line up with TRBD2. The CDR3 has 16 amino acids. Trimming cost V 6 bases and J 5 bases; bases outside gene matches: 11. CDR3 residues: CASRGETSGVSETQYF. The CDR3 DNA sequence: TGTGCCAGCAGGGGTGAGACTAGCGGGGTATCGGAGACCCAGTACTTC.

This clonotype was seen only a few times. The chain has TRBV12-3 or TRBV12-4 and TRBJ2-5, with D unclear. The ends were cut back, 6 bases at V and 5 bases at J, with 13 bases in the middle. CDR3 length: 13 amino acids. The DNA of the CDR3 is TGTGCCAGCAGCCCCGCGGATCGGGAGACCCAGTACTTC. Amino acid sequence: CASSPADRETQYF.

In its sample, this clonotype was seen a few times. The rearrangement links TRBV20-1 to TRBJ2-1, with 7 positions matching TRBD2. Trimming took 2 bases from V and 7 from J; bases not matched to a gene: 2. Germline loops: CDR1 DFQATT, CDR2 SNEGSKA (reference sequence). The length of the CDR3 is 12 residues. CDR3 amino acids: CSARWGGNEQFF. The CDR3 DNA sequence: TGCAGTGCTAGATGGGGGGGAAATGAGCAGTTCTTC.

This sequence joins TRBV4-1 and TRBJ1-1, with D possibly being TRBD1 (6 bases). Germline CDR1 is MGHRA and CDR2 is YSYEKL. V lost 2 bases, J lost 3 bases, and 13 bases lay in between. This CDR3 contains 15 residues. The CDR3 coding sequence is TGCGCCAGCAGCCAACCGGGGGGGGGCTACACTGAAGCTTTCTTT. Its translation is CASSQPGGGYTEAFF.

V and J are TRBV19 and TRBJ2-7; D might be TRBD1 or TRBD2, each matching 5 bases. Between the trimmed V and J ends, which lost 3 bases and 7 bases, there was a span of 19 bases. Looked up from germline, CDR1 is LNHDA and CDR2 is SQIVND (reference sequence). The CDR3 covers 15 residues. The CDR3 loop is CASSIGTNPRGEQYF. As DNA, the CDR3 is TGTGCCAGTAGTATCGGGACGAATCCTCGAGGGGAGCAGTACTTC.

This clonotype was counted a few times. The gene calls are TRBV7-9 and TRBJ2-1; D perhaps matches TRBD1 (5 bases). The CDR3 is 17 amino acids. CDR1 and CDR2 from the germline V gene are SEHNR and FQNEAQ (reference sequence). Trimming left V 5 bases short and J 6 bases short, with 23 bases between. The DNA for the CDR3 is TGTGCCAGCAGCCCCGGCACGGTTTTCGTAGGGGTCAATGAGCAGTTCTTC. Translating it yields CASSPGTVFVGVNEQFF.

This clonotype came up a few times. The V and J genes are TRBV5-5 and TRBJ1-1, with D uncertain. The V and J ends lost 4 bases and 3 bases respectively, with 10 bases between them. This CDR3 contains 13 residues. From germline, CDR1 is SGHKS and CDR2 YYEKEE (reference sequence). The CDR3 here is CASSGVWDTEAFF. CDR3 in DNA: TGTGCCAGCAGCGGTGTGTGGGACACTGAAGCTTTCTTT.

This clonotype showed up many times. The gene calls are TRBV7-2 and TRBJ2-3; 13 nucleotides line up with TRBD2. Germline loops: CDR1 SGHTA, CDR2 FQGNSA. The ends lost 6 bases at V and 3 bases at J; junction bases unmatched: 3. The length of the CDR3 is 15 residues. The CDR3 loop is CASRGLAGNTDTQYF. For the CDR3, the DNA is TGTGCCAGCAGGGGACTAGCGGGGAATACAGATACGCAGTATTTT.

The CDR3 region is CASSRGVGNEQYV. The DNA of the CDR3 is TGCGCCAGCAGCCGTGGGGTGGGGAACGAGCAGTACGTC. The chain joins TRBV4-1 to TRBJ2-7, with D unclear. Trimming removed 4 bases at V and 5 bases at J, with 12 bases between. The CDR3 has 13 amino acids. Germline V gives CDR1 MGHRA, CDR2 YSYEKL.

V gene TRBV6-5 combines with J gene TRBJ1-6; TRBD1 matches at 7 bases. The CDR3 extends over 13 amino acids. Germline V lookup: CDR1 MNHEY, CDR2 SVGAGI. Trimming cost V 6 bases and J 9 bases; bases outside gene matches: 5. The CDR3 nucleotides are TGTGCCAGCAGCCACAGGGGAAGTTCACCCCTCCACTTT. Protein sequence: CASSHRGSSPLHF.

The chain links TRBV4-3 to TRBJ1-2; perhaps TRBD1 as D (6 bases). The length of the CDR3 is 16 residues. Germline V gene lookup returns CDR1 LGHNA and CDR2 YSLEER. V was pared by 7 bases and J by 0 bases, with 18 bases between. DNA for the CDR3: TGCGCCAGCATCCCTGCCCGGACAGAGTCTAACTATGGCTACACCTTC. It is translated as CASIPARTESNYGYTF.

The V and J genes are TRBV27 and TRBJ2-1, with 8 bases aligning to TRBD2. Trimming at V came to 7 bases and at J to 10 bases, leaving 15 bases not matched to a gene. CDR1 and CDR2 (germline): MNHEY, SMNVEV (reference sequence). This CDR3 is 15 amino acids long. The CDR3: CASTRWGGGQPEQFF. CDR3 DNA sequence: TGTGCCAGCACTCGATGGGGCGGGGGGCAGCCCGAGCAGTTCTTC.

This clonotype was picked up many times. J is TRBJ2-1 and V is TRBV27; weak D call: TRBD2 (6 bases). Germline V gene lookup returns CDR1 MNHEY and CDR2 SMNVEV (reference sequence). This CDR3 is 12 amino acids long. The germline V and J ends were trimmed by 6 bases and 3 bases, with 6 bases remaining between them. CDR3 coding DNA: TGTGCCAGCAGCGGGAGCTACAATGAGCAGTTCTTC. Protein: CASSGSYNEQFF.

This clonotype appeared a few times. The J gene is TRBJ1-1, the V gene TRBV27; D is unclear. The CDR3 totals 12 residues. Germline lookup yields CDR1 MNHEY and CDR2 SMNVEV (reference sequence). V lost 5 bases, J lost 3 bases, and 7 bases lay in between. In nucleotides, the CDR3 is TGTGCCAGCAGTGATTTCGACACTGAAGCTTTCTTT. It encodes CASSDFDTEAFF.

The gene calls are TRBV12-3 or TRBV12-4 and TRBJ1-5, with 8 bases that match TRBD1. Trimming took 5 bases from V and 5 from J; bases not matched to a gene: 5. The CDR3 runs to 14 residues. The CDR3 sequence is CASSPGGSDQPQHF. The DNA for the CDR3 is TGTGCCAGCAGTCCAGGGGGCAGCGATCAGCCCCAGCATTTT.

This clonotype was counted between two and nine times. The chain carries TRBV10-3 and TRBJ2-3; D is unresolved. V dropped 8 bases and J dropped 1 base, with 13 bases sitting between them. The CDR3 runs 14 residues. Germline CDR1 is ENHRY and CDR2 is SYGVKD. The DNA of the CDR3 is TGTGCCATCGAAAGTGGGGATGGCACAGATACGCAGTATTTT. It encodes CAIESGDGTDTQYF.

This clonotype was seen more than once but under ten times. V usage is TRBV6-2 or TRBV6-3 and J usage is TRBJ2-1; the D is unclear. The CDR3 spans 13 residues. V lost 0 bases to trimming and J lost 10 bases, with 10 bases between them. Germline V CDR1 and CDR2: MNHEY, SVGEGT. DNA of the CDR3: TGTGCCAGCAGTTACTCGGCGGAACACGAGCAGTTCTTC. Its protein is CASSYSAEHEQFF.

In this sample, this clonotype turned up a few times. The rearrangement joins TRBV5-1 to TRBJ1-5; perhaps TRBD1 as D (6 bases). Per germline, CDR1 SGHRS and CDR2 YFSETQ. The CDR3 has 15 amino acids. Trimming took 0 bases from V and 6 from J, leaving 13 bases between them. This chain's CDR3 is CASSLGLQGSQPQHF. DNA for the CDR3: TGCGCCAGCAGCTTGGGCTTACAGGGAAGTCAGCCCCAGCATTTT.

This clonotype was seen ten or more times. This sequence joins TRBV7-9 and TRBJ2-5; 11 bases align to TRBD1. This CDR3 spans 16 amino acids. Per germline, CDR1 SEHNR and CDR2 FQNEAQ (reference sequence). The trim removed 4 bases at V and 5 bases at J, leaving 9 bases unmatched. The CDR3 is CASSSDRGRFRETQYF. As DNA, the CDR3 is TGTGCCAGCAGCTCGGACAGGGGGCGATTCCGGGAGACCCAGTACTTC. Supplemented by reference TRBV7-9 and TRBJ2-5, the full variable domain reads DTGVSQNPRHKITKRGQNVTFRCDPISEHNRLYWYRQTLGQGPEFLTYFQNEAQLEKSRLLSDRFSAERPKGSFSTLEIQRTEQGDSAMYLCASSSDRGRFRETQYFGPGTRLLVL.

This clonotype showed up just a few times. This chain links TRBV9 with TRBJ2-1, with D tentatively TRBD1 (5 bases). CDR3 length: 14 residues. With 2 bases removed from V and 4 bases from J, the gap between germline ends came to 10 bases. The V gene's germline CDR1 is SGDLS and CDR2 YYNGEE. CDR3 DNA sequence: TGTGCCAGCAGCGTCGGAGACAGTTACAATGAGCAGTTCTTC. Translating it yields CASSVGDSYNEQFF.